Here is one T cell receptor (beta chain) with its context. As yet, its antigen is unknown. The CDR3 runs to 12 residues. Trimming cost V 4 bases and J 9 bases, with 12 bases left between them. CDR1 is MNHGY, CDR2 SVAAGI, per germline. These data belong to a study of a mutant IDH1 vaccine in newly diagnosed glioma. Turning to the study itself: Sex among treated patients split around 60% male, roughly 40% female; mean age was about 40 years. It was radiotherapy, temozolomide, or both that patients received previously, with most receiving both.

Sequencing was performed with immunoSEQ multiplex PCR; in TCRdb, only in-frame clones are kept and a portion is missing. The table shows roughly 16,000 clones, with around four fifths occurring only once. Study results and limitations: Immune responses arising from the vaccine appeared in about 93% of patients.

Noted time point: baseline, week 1 (first vaccination visit). This sample's treatment: pre-vaccination baseline after standard-of-care therapy. Every donor had a new WHO grade 3 or 4 astrocytoma that was IDH1-mutant, with loss of nuclear ATRX. The clonotype comes from a man in his forties with glioma. The gene calls are TRBV6-9 and TRBJ1-2, with D maybe TRBD1 (5 bases). Sequenced material: PBMCs, taken from a glioma patient treated with radiotherapy, temozolomide or both. Here the CDR3 reads CASSWGEGSYTF. The CDR3, as DNA: TGTGCCAGCAGTTGGGGGGAGGGGAGCTACACCTTC.